The entry that follows covers one T cell receptor (beta chain) sequence. The data were taken from a study of shared T cell receptors in the human thymus. Germline values: CDR1 SGHVS, CDR2 FQNEAQ. The CDR3 length is 15 residues. The germline V and J ends were trimmed by 1 base and 1 base, with 10 bases remaining between them. Produced via immunoSEQ multiplex PCR; TCRdb's table is partial and in-frame only. The table shows 550,000 to 800,000 clones, with 80% to 90% occurring only once. Another study also made use of these data, one on human thymus T cells. This second study notes: Donation came from healthy Finnish infants having corrective surgery for congenital heart defects. The thymus was resected at corrective cardiac surgery. Related studies noted strongly shared thymic repertoires across unrelated people.

The rearrangement uses TRBV7-8 and TRBJ1-2; D is possibly TRBD1 (6 bases). Material for sequencing was thymocytes. This TCR was sampled from a girl in the first two years of life with a congenital heart defect. In DNA form, the CDR3 reads TGTGCCAGCAGCTTAGGGGACAACCATAACTATGGCTACACCTTC. Protein product: CASSLGDNHNYGYTF.